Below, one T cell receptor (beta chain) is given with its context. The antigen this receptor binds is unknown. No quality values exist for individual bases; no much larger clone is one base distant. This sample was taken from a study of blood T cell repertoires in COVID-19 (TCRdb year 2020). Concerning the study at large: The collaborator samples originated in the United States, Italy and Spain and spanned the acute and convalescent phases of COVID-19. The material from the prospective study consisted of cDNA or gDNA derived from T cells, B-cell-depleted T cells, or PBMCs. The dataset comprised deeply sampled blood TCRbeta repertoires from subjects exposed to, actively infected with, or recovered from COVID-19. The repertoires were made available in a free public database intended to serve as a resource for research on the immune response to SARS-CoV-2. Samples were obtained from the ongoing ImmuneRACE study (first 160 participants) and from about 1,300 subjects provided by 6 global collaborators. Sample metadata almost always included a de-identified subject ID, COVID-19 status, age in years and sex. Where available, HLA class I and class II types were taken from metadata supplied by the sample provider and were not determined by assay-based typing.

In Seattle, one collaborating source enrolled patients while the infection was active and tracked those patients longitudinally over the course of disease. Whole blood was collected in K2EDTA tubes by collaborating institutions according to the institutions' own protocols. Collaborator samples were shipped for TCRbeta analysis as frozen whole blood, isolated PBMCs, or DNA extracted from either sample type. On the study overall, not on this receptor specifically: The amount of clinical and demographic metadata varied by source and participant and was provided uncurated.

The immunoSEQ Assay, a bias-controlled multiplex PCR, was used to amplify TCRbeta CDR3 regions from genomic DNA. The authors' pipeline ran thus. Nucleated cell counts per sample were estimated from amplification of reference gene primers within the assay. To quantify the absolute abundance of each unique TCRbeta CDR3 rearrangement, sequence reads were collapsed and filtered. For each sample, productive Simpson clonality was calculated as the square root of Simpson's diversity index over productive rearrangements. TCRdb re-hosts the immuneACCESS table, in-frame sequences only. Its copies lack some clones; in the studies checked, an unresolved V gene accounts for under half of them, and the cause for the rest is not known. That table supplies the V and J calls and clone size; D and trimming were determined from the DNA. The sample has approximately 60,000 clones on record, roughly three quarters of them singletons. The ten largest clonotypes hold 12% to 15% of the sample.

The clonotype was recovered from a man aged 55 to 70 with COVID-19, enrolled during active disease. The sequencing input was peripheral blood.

The nucleotide sequence reads TGTGCCAGCAGCTCTAGGTTCCCGGGACAGGGCTGGTTCGAGGACACTGAAGCTTTCTTT. It codes for CASSSRFPGQGWFEDTEAFF. This chain is built from TRBV5-4 and TRBJ1-1, with 9 bases in between that match TRBD1. From a lookup of the germline V gene (reference sequence), CDR1 and CDR2 are SGHNT and YYREEE. Counted from cysteine to phenylalanine, this CDR3 has 20 amino acids. The read is trimmed to its CDR3 DNA, 60 bases read in frame from base 1. From V the trimming removes 3 bases and from J it removes 3 bases, while the gene matches leave 21 bases of the junction unaccounted for. Reference TRBV5-4 and TRBJ1-1 proteins supply the regions before and after the CDR3; the full variable domain is: ETGVTQSPTHLIKTRGQQVTLRCSSQSGHNTVSWYQQALGQGPQFIFQYYREEENGRGNFPPRFSGLQFPNYSSELNVNALELDDSALYLCASSSRFPGQGWFEDTEAFFGQGTRLTVV.